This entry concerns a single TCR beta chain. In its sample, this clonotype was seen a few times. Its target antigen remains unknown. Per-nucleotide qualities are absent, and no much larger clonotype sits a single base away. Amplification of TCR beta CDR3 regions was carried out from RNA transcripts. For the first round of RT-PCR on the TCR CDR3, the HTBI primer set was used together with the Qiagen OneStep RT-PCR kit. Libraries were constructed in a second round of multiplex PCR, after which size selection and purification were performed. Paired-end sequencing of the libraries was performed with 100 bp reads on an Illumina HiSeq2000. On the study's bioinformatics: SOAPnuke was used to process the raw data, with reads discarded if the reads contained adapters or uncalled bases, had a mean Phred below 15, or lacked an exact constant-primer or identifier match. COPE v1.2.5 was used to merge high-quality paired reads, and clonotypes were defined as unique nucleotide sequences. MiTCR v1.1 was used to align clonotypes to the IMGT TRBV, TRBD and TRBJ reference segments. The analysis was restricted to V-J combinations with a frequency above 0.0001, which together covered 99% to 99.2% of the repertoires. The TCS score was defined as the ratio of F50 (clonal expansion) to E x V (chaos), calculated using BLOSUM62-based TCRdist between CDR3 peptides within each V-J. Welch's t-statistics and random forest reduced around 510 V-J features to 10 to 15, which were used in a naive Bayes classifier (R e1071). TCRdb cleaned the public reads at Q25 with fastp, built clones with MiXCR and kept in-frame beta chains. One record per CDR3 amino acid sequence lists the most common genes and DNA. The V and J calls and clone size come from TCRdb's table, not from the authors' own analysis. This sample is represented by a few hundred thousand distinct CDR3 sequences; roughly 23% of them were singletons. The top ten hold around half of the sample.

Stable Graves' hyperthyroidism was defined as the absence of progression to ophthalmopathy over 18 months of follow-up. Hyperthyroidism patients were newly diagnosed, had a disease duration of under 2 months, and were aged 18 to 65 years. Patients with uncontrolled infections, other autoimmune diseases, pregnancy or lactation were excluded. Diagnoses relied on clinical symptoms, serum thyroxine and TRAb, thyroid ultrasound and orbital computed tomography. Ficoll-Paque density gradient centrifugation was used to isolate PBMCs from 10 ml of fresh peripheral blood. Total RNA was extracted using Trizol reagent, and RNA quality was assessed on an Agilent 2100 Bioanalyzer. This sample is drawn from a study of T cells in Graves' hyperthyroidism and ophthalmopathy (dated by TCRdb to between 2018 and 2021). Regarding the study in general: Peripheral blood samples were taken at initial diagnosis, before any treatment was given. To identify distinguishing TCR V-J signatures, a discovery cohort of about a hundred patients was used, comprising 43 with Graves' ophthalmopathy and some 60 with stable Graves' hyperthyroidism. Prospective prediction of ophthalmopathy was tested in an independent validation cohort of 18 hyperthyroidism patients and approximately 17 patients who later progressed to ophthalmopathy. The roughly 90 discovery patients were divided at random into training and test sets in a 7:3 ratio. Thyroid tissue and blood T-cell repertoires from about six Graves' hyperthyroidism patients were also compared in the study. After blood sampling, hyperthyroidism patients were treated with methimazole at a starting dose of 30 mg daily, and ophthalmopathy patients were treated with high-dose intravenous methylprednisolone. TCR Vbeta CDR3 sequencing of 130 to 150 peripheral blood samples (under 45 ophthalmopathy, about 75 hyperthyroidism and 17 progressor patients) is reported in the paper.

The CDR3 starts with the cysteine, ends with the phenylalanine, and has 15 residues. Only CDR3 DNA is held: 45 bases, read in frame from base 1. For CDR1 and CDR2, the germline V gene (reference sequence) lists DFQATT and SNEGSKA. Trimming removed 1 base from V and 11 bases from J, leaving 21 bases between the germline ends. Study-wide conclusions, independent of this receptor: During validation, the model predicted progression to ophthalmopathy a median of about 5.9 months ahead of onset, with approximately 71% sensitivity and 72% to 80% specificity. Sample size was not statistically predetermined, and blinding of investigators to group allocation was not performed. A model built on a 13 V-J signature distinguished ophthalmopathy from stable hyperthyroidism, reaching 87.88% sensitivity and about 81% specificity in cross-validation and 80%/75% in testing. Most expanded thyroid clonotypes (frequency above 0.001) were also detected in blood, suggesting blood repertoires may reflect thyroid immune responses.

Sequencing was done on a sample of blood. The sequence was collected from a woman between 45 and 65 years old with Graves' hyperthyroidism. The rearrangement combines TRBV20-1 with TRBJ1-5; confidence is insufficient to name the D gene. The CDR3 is CSARGVDSLQSAQHF. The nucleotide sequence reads TGCAGTGCTAGAGGGGTGGACTCGCTGCAATCAGCCCAGCATTTT.